The rows below give T cell receptor beta chains drawn from one sample of a study of OX40 agonist ivuxolimab in advanced cancers. Repertoires were generated with immunoSEQ multiplex PCR, while TCRdb's copy carries only in-frame clones and drops some. The profile covers some 68,000 clones, with around 90% appearing a single time and around 0.96% taken by the ten largest. The specimen was CD4+ or CD8+ T cells sorted from blood, collected in a trial of the OX40 agonist ivuxolimab. These receptors all stem from an adult with an advanced solid tumor such as melanoma, head and neck, liver or kidney cancer. CDR3s include the opening cysteine and the closing phenylalanine or tryptophan. A D gene is named only where the DNA matches it firmly. Expanded clones are given a class, and other clones once, few, many or no size at all.

cdr3_nt: TGTGCCAGCAGGGAAACAGGGAGGACCGGGGAGCTGTTTTTT
cdr3_aa: CASRETGRTGELFF
clone_size: .
j_call: TRBJ2-2
d_call: .
v_call: TRBV27

cdr3_nt: TGCGCCAGCAGCCAAGCCGGCCGGGGGGAGCTGTTTTTT
cdr3_aa: CASSQAGRGELFF
clone_size: .
j_call: TRBJ2-2
d_call: .
v_call: TRBV4-3

cdr3_nt: TGTGCCAGCAGTTTATCGCCCAGGGGAGGTTTTAATTCACCCCTCCACTTT
cdr3_aa: CASSLSPRGGFNSPLHF
clone_size: .
j_call: TRBJ1-6
d_call: .
v_call: TRBV27

cdr3_nt: TGTGCCTGGAGTGTCGAGGCTCATCAGCCCCAGCATTTT
cdr3_aa: CAWSVEAHQPQHF
clone_size: few
j_call: TRBJ1-5
d_call: .
v_call: TRBV30

cdr3_nt: TGTGCCAGCAGTCTTCCGGACCGGAGGGAGTTTTTT
cdr3_aa: CASSLPDRREFF
clone_size: .
j_call: TRBJ1-4
d_call: .
v_call: TRBV28

cdr3_nt: TGTGCCAGCAGCCCTTTAAACTATGGCTACACCTTC
cdr3_aa: CASSPLNYGYTF
clone_size: .
j_call: TRBJ1-2
d_call: .
v_call: TRBV5-5

cdr3_nt: TGTGCCAGCAGTTCTGGGACAGGGCAGGCAGGGTGGGAGACCCAGTACTTC
cdr3_aa: CASSSGTGQAGWETQYF
clone_size: .
j_call: TRBJ2-5
d_call: TRBD1
v_call: TRBV28

cdr3_nt: TGCGCCAGCAGCTTTTCGGGGGGGCTCACAGATACGCAGTATTTT
cdr3_aa: CASSFSGGLTDTQYF
clone_size: .
j_call: TRBJ2-3
d_call: TRBD2
v_call: TRBV5-1

cdr3_nt: TGTGCCAGCAGTTTGAGCGGGGAATACAATGAGCAGTTCTTC
cdr3_aa: CASSLSGEYNEQFF
clone_size: .
j_call: TRBJ2-1
d_call: TRBD2
v_call: TRBV28

cdr3_nt: TGTGCCAGTAGTATCTCGCCCGGTAGCGGGCCTGGCGAGCAGTACTTC
cdr3_aa: CASSISPGSGPGEQYF
clone_size: .
j_call: TRBJ2-7
d_call: TRBD2
v_call: TRBV19

cdr3_nt: TGTGCCAGCAGCCCTGGCCCTAACTATGGCTACACCTTC
cdr3_aa: CASSPGPNYGYTF
clone_size: .
j_call: TRBJ1-2
d_call: .
v_call: TRBV7-2

cdr3_nt: TGTGCCAGCAGCTTCTCTTCAAACACCATATATTTT
cdr3_aa: CASSFSSNTIYF
clone_size: .
j_call: TRBJ1-3
d_call: .
v_call: TRBV7-9

cdr3_nt: TGTGCCAGCAGCTTGCATCCGGGGAATGCCCAGGGGGAGCTGTTTTTT
cdr3_aa: CASSLHPGNAQGELFF
clone_size: .
j_call: TRBJ2-2
d_call: .
v_call: TRBV11-2

cdr3_nt: TGCAGCGTTGTTAGCCGGGACACCCTGGCCCACGAGCAGTACTTC
cdr3_aa: CSVVSRDTLAHEQYF
clone_size: .
j_call: TRBJ2-7
d_call: .
v_call: TRBV29-1

cdr3_nt: TGTGCCAGCAGCCAGGTCAGCGGGGGGGCAGGTGAGCAGTTCTTC
cdr3_aa: CASSQVSGGAGEQFF
clone_size: few
j_call: TRBJ2-1
d_call: TRBD2
v_call: TRBV7-9

cdr3_nt: TGTGCCACCAGTAGGTGGGACACTGAAGCTTTCTTT
cdr3_aa: CATSRWDTEAFF
clone_size: .
j_call: TRBJ1-1
d_call: .
v_call: TRBV15

cdr3_nt: TGTGCCAGCAGCCTACGGATTTCTACTGGAAACACCATATATTTT
cdr3_aa: CASSLRISTGNTIYF
clone_size: .
j_call: TRBJ1-3
d_call: .
v_call: TRBV2

cdr3_nt: TGTGCCAGCAGCTCGGGACTAGCGGGAGACGAGACCCAGTACTTC
cdr3_aa: CASSSGLAGDETQYF
clone_size: .
j_call: TRBJ2-5
d_call: TRBD2
v_call: TRBV5-6